Listed below are T cell receptor beta chains from one sample, sequenced in a study of PD-1 blockade in classical Hodgkin lymphoma. Assay: immunoSEQ multiplex PCR; the TCRdb copy retains only in-frame clones and omits some. The table lists about 110,000 clones, 89% of them singletons. Sequences were derived from peripheral blood mononuclear cells (PBMCs), sampled before the second cycle of nivolumab. These TCRs come from a human donor with classical Hodgkin lymphoma. CDR3s include the opening cysteine and the closing phenylalanine or tryptophan. Each record gives: V gene, J gene, clone size, D gene, CDR3 protein, CDR3 DNA. The D gene is left open where the match is weak. Not every row has a clone size; where given, it reads once, few, many or a size class.

TRBV5-1,TRBJ1-2,-,-,CASSLGYGYTF,TGCGCCAGCAGCTTGGGTTATGGCTACACCTTC
TRBV6-6,TRBJ2-7,-,-,CASSQTYEQYF,TGTGCCAGCAGTCAAACCTACGAGCAGTACTTC
TRBV6-5,TRBJ1-3,-,-,CASSSKREGGTIYF,TGTGCCAGCAGTTCCAAGCGGGAGGGAGGGACCATATATTTT
TRBV19,TRBJ2-1,-,-,CASSTVGLNNEQFF,TGTGCCAGTAGCACCGTGGGACTCAACAATGAGCAGTTCTTC
TRBV18,TRBJ1-3,-,-,CASSPGSDTIYF,TGTGCCAGCTCACCAGGTTCGGACACCATATATTTT
TRBV4-1,TRBJ1-1,-,TRBD1,CASSQHRDRVLMNTEAFF,TGCGCCAGCAGCCAGCACCGGGACAGGGTCCTCATGAACACTGAAGCTTTCTTT
TRBV5-6,TRBJ2-4,-,-,CASSLGQGWRNIQYF,TGTGCCAGCAGCTTAGGGCAGGGTTGGCGGAACATTCAGTACTTC
TRBV19,TRBJ1-2,-,-,CASSPDGSYGYTF,TGTGCCAGTAGTCCGGACGGGAGTTATGGCTACACCTTC
TRBV10-3,TRBJ2-5,-,TRBD2,CAISEWGSGETQYF,TGTGCCATCAGTGAGTGGGGTAGCGGGGAGACCCAGTACTTC
TRBV10-1,TRBJ2-7,-,-,CASSESFGWGYEQYF,TGCGCCAGCAGTGAGTCATTTGGATGGGGCTACGAGCAGTACTTC
TRBV7-6,TRBJ2-1,-,-,CARWVGTVVHEQFF,TGTGCCAGATGGGTAGGGACCGTAGTTCATGAGCAGTTCTTC
TRBV6-6,TRBJ1-2,-,-,CASTLRGRTNGYTF,TGTGCCAGCACCCTGAGGGGCAGGACCAATGGCTACACCTTC
TRBV27,TRBJ2-7,-,TRBD2,CASSVTSGSSYEQYF,TGTGCCAGCAGCGTCACTAGCGGGAGCTCCTACGAGCAGTACTTC
TRBV7-8,TRBJ2-7,once,TRBD2,CASSLAGGSLREQYF,TGTGCCAGCAGCTTAGCGGGCGGGAGTCTCCGCGAGCAGTACTTC
TRBV6-5,TRBJ1-5,once,-,CASSYWGIYQPQHF,TGTGCCAGCAGTTACTGGGGTATTTATCAGCCCCAGCATTTT
TRBV28,TRBJ1-1,-,-,CASSLLREEAFF,TGTGCCAGCAGTTTATTGAGGGAGGAAGCTTTCTTT
TRBV11-2,TRBJ1-1,-,TRBD1,CASSFDRGRNTEAFF,TGTGCCAGCAGCTTTGACAGGGGGCGGAACACTGAAGCTTTCTTT
TRBV21-1,TRBJ1-5,-,-,CASSRAPGPQPQHF,TGTGCCAGCAGCAGGGCCCCTGGCCCTCAGCCCCAGCATTTT
TRBV10-3,TRBJ2-2,-,-,CAISNRANTGELFF,TGTGCCATCAGCAACCGGGCGAACACCGGGGAGCTGTTTTTT
TRBV28,TRBJ1-3,-,-,CASSLPFRGSRGNTIYF,TGTGCCAGCAGTTTACCGTTTCGGGGTTCGCGGGGAAACACCATATATTTT
TRBV27,TRBJ1-2,-,TRBD1,CASSPQTGFGYTF,TGTGCCAGCAGTCCGCAGACAGGGTTTGGCTACACCTTC
TRBV5-6,TRBJ1-3,-,TRBD1,CASSLTTGGYGNTIYF,TGTGCCAGCAGCTTGACGACAGGGGGCTATGGAAACACCATATATTTT
TRBV5-1,TRBJ2-3,-,-,CASRVRVTDTQYF,TGCGCCAGCCGAGTGCGGGTAACAGATACGCAGTATTTT
TRBV11-2,TRBJ1-5,-,TRBD1,CASSFGTGGSNQPQHF,TGTGCCAGCAGCTTCGGGACAGGGGGAAGCAATCAGCCCCAGCATTTT
TRBV4-1,TRBJ2-7,-,TRBD2,CASSGPTGTSGTSYEQYF,TGCGCCAGCAGCGGACCGACCGGGACTAGCGGGACCTCCTACGAGCAGTACTTC
TRBV5-1,TRBJ2-3,-,-,CASSVGGGLIASTDTQYF,TGCGCCAGCAGCGTTGGAGGGGGCTTGATTGCGAGCACAGATACGCAGTATTTT
TRBV29-1,TRBJ1-2,-,-,CSVVDASYGYTF,TGCAGCGTTGTGGACGCATCCTATGGCTACACCTTC
TRBV13,TRBJ2-1,-,-,CASSPADRYYGGEQFF,TGTGCCAGCAGCCCGGCCGACAGGTATTACGGGGGTGAGCAGTTCTTC
TRBV25-1,TRBJ2-5,-,TRBD2,CASSEPTSGAETQYF,TGTGCCAGCAGTGAACCGACTAGCGGGGCGGAGACCCAGTACTTC